These T cell receptor beta chains were read from a single sample in a study of blood T cell repertoires in COVID-19. Assay used: immunoSEQ multiplex PCR; TCRdb lists only in-frame clones, some missing. This sample has some 180,000 clones, with about four fifths found just once. Sequencing was carried out using peripheral blood. Receptor source: a woman of 80 years or more with COVID-19, enrolled during active disease. Both conserved end residues are part of each CDR3. The D gene is left open where the match is weak. The size field is filled for only some rows; it gives once, few, many or a size class.

clone size,J gene,V gene,D gene,CDR3 DNA,CDR3 protein
-,TRBJ1-4,TRBV15,TRBD1,TGTGCCACCAGCAGACGGACAGGGATTGAAAAACTGTTTTTT,CATSRRTGIEKLFF
-,TRBJ1-1,TRBV10-3,TRBD1,TGTGCCATCAGTACGGACAGGCCAGGAGCCACTGAAGCTTTCTTT,CAISTDRPGATEAFF
-,TRBJ2-7,TRBV5-1,TRBD2,TGCGCCAGCAGCTTTGTGGGGGGGGACTACGAGCAGTACTTC,CASSFVGGDYEQYF
-,TRBJ2-7,TRBV18,TRBD1,TGTGCCAGCTCACCAATTGAAACAGGGGGCGTTCGTGGAATATACGAGCAGTACTTC,CASSPIETGGVRGIYEQYF
-,TRBJ2-3,TRBV30,-,TGTGCCTGGAGTGTTCTTTCAGATACGCAGTATTTT,CAWSVLSDTQYF
-,TRBJ2-3,TRBV9,-,TGTGCCAGCAGCGTAGTGGCTAGCACAGATACGCAGTATTTT,CASSVVASTDTQYF
-,TRBJ2-7,TRBV2,-,TGTGCCAGCATGGGCAGGCCCTACGAGCAGTACTTC,CASMGRPYEQYF
-,TRBJ2-2,TRBV4-2,TRBD1,TGTGCCAGCAGCCAACCGGGGACAGGGGGAGGTGTCTCGGCCGGGGAGCTGTTTTTT,CASSQPGTGGGVSAGELFF
-,TRBJ2-7,TRBV10-1,TRBD1,TGCGCCAGCAGACCGACAGGGGTACTCTACGAGCAGTACTTC,CASRPTGVLYEQYF
-,TRBJ2-5,TRBV4-1,TRBD2,TGCGCCAGCAGCCAAGGACTAGCGGGAGGACAAGAGACCCAGTACTTC,CASSQGLAGGQETQYF
-,TRBJ1-5,TRBV10-3,TRBD1,TGTGCCATCAGTGAGTCTTCCCGGACAGGCTTCAATCAGCCCCAGCATTTT,CAISESSRTGFNQPQHF
-,TRBJ1-1,TRBV3-1/TRBV3-2,-,TGTGCCAGCAGCCAAGCCCTAACTGAAGCTTTCTTT,CASSQALTEAFF
-,TRBJ2-7,TRBV27,-,TGTGCCAGCAGTTTATCGAGCCGCTACGAGCAGTACTTC,CASSLSSRYEQYF
once,TRBJ1-5,TRBV12-3/TRBV12-4,-,TGTGCCAGCTCGGGGGTTCCCAATCAGCCCCAGCATTTT,CASSGVPNQPQHF
-,TRBJ1-5,TRBV28,-,TGTGCCAGCAGTTTGGCAGGGCTACGGCAGCCCCAGCATTTT,CASSLAGLRQPQHF
-,TRBJ1-2,TRBV2,TRBD1,TGTGCCAGCAGTGTCCTGCAGGGGGCGAGGTATGGCTACACCTTC,CASSVLQGARYGYTF
-,TRBJ1-3,TRBV2,-,TGTGCCAGCAGTGTAGGAGGTCACACCATATATTTT,CASSVGGHTIYF
-,TRBJ2-7,TRBV27,-,TGTGCCAGCAGTTTATCCTTTCTCTCCTACGAGCAGTACTTC,CASSLSFLSYEQYF
-,TRBJ1-6,TRBV27,-,TGTGCCAGCAGTGTCCTTGGAGGGATTTCACCCCTCCACTTT,CASSVLGGISPLHF
-,TRBJ1-2,TRBV21-1,-,TGTGCCAGCAGCAAAGTTATGCAGGGAGGGGCTGATGGCTACACCTTC,CASSKVMQGGADGYTF
-,TRBJ2-1,TRBV6-6,-,TGTGCCAGCAGTTACTTTGGAGTTGATGAGCAGTTCTTC,CASSYFGVDEQFF
-,TRBJ2-1,TRBV5-1,TRBD2,TGCGCCAGCAGCCCGGGGACTAGCGGGAGGGCCTACAATGAGCAGTTCTTC,CASSPGTSGRAYNEQFF
-,TRBJ2-5,TRBV7-9,TRBD1,TGTGCCAGCAGCTCCGGGACAGGGGGCTTCCAAGAGACCCAGTACTTC,CASSSGTGGFQETQYF
few,TRBJ1-1,TRBV18,TRBD1,TGTGCCAGCTCAAGACAGGGGGCAGGGGACACTGAAGCTTTCTTT,CASSRQGAGDTEAFF
-,TRBJ2-7,TRBV7-2,-,TGTGCCAGCAGCACCCGAGGGGGGGCGAGGGAGCAGTACTTC,CASSTRGGAREQYF
once,TRBJ1-2,TRBV9,TRBD1,TGTGCCAGCAGCGCCCCTCGGGACAGGGGTTTGGGCTACACCTTC,CASSAPRDRGLGYTF
-,TRBJ2-1,TRBV7-6,TRBD2,TGTGCCAGCAGCTTCGATGGACTAGCGGCCTACAATGAGCAGTTCTTC,CASSFDGLAAYNEQFF
once,TRBJ1-3,TRBV3-1/TRBV3-2,TRBD1,TGTGCCAGCAGCCGCTGGACAGGGAAAAGCTCTGGAAACACCATATATTTT,CASSRWTGKSSGNTIYF
-,TRBJ2-1,TRBV6-2/TRBV6-3,TRBD2,TGTGCCAGCAGTACCACGCGTAGCGGGGTGGAGTTCTTC,CASSTTRSGVEFF
-,TRBJ2-3,TRBV7-9,-,TGTGCCAGCAGCCCGCGGGTACCTAGCACAGATACGCAGTATTTT,CASSPRVPSTDTQYF
once,TRBJ2-1,TRBV5-1,TRBD1,TGCGCCAGCAGCTTTCCGCTAGGACAGGGCAATGAGCAGTTCTTC,CASSFPLGQGNEQFF
-,TRBJ2-3,TRBV27,-,TGTGCCAGCAGACTTGGAGGGTTTTTAGATACGCAGTATTTT,CASRLGGFLDTQYF
-,TRBJ1-2,TRBV9,-,TGTGCCAGCAGCCCCCGTTTGGGGGCGATTGGCTATGGCTACACCTTC,CASSPRLGAIGYGYTF